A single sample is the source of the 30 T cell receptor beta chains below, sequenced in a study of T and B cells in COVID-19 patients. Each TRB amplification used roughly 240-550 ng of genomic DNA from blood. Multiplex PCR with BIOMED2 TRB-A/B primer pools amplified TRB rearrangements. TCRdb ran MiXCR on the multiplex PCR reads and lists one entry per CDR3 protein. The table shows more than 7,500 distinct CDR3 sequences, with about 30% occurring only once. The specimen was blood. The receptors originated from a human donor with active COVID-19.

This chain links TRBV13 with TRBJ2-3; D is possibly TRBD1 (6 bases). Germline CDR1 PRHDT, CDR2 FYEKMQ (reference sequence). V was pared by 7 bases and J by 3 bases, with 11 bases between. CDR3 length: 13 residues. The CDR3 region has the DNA TGTGCCAGCAAGGGGGAAGGGACAGATACGCAGTATTTT. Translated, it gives CASKGEGTDTQYF.

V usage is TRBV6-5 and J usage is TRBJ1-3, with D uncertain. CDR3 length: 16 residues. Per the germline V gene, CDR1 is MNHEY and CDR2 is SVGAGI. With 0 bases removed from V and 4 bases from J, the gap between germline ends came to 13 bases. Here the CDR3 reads CASSYSSSTGGNTIYF. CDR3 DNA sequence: TGTGCCAGCAGTTACTCGAGTTCAACGGGAGGAAACACCATATATTTT.

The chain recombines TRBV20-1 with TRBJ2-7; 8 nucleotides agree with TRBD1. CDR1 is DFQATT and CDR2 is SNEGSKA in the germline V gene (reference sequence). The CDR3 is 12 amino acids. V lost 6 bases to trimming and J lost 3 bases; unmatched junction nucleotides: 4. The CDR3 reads CSATGTGYEQYV. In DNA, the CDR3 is TGCAGTGCGACCGGGACAGGCTACGAGCAGTACGTC.

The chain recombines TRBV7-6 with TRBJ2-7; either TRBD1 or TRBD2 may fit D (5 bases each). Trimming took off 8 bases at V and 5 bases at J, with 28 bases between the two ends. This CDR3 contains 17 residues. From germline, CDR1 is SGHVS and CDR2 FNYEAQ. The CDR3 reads CASSSIGWDVMADEQYF. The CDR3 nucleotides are TGTGCCAGCTCCTCCATTGGATGGGACGTGATGGCCGACGAGCAGTACTTC.

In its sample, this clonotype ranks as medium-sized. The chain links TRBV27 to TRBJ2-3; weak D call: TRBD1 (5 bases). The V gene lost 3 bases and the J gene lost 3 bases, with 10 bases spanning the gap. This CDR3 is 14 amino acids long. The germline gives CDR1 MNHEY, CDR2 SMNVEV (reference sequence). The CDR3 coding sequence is TGTGCCAGCAGTTTCTCCAGGGAAACAGATACGCAGTATTTT. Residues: CASSFSRETDTQYF.

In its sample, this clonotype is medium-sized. The chain's CDR3 is CAAQYSGANVLTF. CDR3 DNA sequence: TGTGCCGCCCAGTACTCTGGGGCCAACGTCCTGACTTTC. The rearrangement uses TRBV6-1 and TRBJ2-6; D is uncertain. CDR3 length: 13 residues. V was trimmed by 11 bases and J by 0 bases, leaving 8 bases between them. The germline V gene has CDR1 MNHNS and CDR2 SASEGT.

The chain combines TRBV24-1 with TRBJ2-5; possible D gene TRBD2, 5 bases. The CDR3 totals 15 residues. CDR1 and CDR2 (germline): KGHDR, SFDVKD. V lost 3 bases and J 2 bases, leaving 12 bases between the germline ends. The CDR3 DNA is TGTGCCACCAGTGATGCCGAGGGTTATCAAGAGACCCAGTACTTC. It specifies CATSDAEGYQETQYF.

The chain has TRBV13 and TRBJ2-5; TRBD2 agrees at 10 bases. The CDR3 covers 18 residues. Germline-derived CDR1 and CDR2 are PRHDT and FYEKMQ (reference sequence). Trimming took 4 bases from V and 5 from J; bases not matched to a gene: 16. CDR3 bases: TGTGCCAGCAGCTCCTGGGAGCTGAGCGGGGGGGCCGGTGAGACCCAGTACTTC. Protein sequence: CASSSWELSGGAGETQYF.

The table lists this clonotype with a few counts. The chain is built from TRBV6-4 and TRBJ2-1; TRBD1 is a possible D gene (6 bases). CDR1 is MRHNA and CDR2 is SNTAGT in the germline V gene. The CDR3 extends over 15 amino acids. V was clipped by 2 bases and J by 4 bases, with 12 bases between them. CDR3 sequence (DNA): TGTGCCAGCAGTGACGTTGCAGGGGCATACAATGAGCAGTTCTTC. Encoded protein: CASSDVAGAYNEQFF.

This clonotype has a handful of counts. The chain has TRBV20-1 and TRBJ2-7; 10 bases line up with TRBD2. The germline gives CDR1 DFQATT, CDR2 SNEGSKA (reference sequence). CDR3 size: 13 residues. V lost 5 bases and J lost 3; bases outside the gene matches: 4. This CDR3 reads CSAYKRGGYEQYF. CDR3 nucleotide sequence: TGCAGTGCTTATAAGCGGGGGGGCTACGAGCAGTACTTC.

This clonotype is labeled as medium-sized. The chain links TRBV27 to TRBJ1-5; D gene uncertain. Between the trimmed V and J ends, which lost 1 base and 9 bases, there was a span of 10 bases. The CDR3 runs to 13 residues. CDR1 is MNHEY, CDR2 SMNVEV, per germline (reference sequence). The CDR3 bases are TGTGCCAGCAGTTTATTTGTAAGTGGGCCCCAGCATTTT. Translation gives CASSLFVSGPQHF.

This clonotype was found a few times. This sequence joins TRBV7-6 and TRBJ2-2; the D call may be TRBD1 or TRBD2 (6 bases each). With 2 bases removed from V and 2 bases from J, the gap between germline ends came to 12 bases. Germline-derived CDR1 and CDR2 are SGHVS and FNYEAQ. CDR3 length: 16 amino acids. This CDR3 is CASSLRTGANTGELFF. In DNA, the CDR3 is TGTGCCAGCAGCTTAAGGACGGGGGCTAACACCGGGGAGCTGTTTTTT.

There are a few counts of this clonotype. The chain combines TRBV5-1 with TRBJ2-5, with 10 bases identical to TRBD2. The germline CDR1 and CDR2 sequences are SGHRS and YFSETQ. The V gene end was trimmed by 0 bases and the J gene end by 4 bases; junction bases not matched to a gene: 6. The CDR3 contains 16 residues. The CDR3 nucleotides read TGCGCCAGCAGCTTGGACCCAGCGGGGGGGAGAGAGACCCAGTACTTC. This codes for CASSLDPAGGRETQYF.

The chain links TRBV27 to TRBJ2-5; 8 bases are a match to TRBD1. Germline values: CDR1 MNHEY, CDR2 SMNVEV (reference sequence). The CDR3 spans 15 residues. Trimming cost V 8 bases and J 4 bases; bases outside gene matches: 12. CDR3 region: CASQKFGQGAETQYF. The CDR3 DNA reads TGTGCCAGCCAAAAATTCGGGCAGGGGGCAGAGACCCAGTACTTC.

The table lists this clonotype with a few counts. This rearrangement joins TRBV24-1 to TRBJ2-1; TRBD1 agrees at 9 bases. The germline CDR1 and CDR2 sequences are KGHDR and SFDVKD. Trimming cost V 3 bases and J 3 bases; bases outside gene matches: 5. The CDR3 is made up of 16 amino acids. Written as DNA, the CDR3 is TGTGCCACCAGTGATCCCGCGACAGGGGGCTACAATGAGCAGTTCTTC. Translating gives CATSDPATGGYNEQFF.

DNA of the CDR3: TGTGCCAGCAGTACCGACGGCAACTATGGCTACACCTTC. It translates to CASSTDGNYGYTF. The chain is built from TRBV6-5 and TRBJ1-2, with D unresolved. Germline-derived CDR1 and CDR2 are MNHEY and SVGAGI. This CDR3 spans 13 amino acids. V was cut by 5 bases and J by 2 bases, with 9 bases left in between.

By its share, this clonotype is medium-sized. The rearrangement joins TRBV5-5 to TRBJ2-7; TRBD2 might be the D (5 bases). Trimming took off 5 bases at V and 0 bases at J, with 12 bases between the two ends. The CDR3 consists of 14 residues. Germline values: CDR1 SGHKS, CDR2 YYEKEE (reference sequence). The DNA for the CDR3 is TGTGCCAGCAGGGGTCGTGCGGGCTCCTACGAGCAGTACTTC. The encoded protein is CASRGRAGSYEQYF. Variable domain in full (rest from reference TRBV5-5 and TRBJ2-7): DAGVTQSPTHLIKTRGQQVTLRCSPISGHKSVSWYQQVLGQGPQFIFQYYEKEERGRGNFPDRFSARQFPNYSSELNVNALLLGDSALYLCASRGRAGSYEQYFGPGTRLTVT.

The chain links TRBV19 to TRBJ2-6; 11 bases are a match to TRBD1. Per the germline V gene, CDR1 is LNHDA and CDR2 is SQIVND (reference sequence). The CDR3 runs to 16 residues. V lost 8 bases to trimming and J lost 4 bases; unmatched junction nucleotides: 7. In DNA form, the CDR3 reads TGTGCCAGTGGGCGGGACAGGGGGTCGGGGGCCAACGTCCTGACTTTC. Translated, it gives CASGRDRGSGANVLTF. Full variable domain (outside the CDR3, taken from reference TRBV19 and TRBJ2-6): DGGITQSPKYLFRKEGQNVTLSCEQNLNHDAMYWYRQDPGQGLRLIYYSQIVNDFQKGDIAEGYSVSREKKESFPLTVTSAQKNPTAFYLCASGRDRGSGANVLTFGAGSRLTVL.

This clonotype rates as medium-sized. CDR3 in amino acids: CSVDIVSTDTQYF. Here the CDR3 DNA reads TGCAGCGTTGATATCGTAAGCACAGATACGCAGTATTTT. The rearrangement uses TRBV29-1 and TRBJ2-3; D unclear. Germline lookup yields CDR1 SQVTM and CDR2 ANQGSEA. Trimming cost V 3 bases and J 0 bases, with 7 bases left between them. CDR3 length: 13 amino acids.

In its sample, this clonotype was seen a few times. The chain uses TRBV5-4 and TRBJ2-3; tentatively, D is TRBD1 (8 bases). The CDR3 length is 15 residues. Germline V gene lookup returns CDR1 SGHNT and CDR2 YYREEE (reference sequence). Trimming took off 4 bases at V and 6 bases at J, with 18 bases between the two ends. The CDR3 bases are TGTGCCAGCAGCAGAACAGGGGGAGGGGGGGATACGCAGTATTTT. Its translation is CASSRTGGGGDTQYF.

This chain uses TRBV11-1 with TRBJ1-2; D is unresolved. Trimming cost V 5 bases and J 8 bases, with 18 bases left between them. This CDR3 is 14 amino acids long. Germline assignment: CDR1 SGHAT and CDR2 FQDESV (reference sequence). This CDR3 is CASSKMLGSVGYTF. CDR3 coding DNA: TGTGCCAGCAGCAAGATGTTGGGGTCTGTGGGCTACACCTTC.

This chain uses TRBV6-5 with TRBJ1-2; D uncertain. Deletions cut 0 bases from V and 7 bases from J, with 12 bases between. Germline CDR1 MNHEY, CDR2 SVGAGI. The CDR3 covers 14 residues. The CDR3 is CASSYSNRVGGYTF. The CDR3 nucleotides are TGTGCCAGCAGTTACTCGAACCGAGTCGGTGGCTACACCTTC.

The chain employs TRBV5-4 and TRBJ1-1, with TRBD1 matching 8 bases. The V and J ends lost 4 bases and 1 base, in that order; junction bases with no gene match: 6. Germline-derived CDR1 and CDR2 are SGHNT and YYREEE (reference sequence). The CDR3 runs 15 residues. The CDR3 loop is CASSVIGQGNTEAFF. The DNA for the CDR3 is TGTGCCAGCAGCGTTATCGGACAGGGGAACACTGAAGCTTTCTTT.

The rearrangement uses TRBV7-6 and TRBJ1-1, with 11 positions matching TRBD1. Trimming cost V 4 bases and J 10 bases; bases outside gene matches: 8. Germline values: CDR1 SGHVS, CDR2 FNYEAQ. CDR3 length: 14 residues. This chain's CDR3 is CASSSGTGGLLAFF. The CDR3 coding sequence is TGTGCCAGCAGCTCCGGGACAGGGGGACTGTTAGCTTTCTTT.

The DNA of the CDR3 is TGTGCCAGTTTAGGTAGACGGGGGGGGGGCACAGATACGCAGTATTTT. Residues: CASLGRRGGGTDTQYF. The J gene is TRBJ2-3, the V gene TRBV6-5, with 8 nucleotides matching TRBD2. V dropped 9 bases and J dropped 1; count of bases not matched to a gene: 12. Germline CDR1 is MNHEY and CDR2 is SVGAGI. This CDR3 has 16 amino acids.

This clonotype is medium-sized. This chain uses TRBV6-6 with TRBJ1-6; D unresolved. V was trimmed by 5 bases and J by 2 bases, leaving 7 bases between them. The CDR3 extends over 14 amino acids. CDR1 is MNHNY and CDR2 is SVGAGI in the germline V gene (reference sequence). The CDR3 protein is CASSEGAYNSPLHF. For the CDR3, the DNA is TGTGCCAGCAGTGAGGGTGCCTATAATTCACCCCTCCACTTT.

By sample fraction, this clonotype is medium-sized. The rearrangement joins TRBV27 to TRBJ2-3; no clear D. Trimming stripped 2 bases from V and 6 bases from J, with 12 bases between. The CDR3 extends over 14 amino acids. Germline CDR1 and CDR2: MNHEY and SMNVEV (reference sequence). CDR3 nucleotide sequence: TGTGCCAGCAGTTTAGATGAGTCCTCTGATACGCAGTATTTT. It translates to CASSLDESSDTQYF.

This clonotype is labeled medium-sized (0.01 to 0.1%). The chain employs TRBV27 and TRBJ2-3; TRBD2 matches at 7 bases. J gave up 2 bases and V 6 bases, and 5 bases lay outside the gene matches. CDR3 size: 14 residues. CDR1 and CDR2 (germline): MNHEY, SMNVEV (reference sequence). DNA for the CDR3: TGTGCCAGCAGCCACGGGGGGATCACAGATACGCAGTATTTT. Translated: CASSHGGITDTQYF.

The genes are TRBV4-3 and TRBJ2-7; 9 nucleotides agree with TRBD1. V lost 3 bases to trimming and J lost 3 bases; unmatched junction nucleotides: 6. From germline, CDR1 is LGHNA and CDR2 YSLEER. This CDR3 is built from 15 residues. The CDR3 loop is CASSQGRDRVYEQYF. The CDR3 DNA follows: TGCGCCAGCAGCCAGGGCCGGGACAGGGTCTACGAGCAGTACTTC.

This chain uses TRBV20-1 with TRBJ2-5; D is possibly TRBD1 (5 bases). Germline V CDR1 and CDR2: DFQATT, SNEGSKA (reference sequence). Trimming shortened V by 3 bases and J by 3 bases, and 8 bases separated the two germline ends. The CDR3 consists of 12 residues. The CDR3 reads CSARTDKETQYF. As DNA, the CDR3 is TGCAGTGCTAGGACAGACAAAGAGACCCAGTACTTC.